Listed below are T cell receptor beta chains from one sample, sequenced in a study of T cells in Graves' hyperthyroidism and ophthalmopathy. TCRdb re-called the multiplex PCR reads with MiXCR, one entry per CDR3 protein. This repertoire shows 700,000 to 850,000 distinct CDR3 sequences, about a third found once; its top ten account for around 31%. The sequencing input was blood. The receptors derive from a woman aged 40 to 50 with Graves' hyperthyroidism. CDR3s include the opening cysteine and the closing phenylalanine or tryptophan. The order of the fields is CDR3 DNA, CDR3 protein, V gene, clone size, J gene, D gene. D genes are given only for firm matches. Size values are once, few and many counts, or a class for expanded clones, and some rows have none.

CDR3nt: TGTGCCAGCAGCGGCCGACAGGGGAGGTATGGCTACACCTTC
CDR3aa: CASSGRQGRYGYTF
v_gene: TRBV9
abundance: NA
j_gene: TRBJ1-2
d_gene: TRBD1

CDR3nt: TGTGCCAGCACCCAGCCCTATGGACAGTTTGGCTACACCTTC
CDR3aa: CASTQPYGQFGYTF
v_gene: TRBV7-2
abundance: many
j_gene: TRBJ1-2
d_gene: NA

CDR3nt: TGCAGCGTCGGGGGGGACAGGGGACGCTCCTCCTACGAGCAGTACTTC
CDR3aa: CSVGGDRGRSSYEQYF
v_gene: TRBV29-1
abundance: few
j_gene: TRBJ2-7
d_gene: TRBD1

CDR3nt: TGTGCCAGCAGCTCCTGGACAGGGTCGGTCACTGAAGCTTTCTTT
CDR3aa: CASSSWTGSVTEAFF
v_gene: TRBV7-8
abundance: NA
j_gene: TRBJ1-1
d_gene: TRBD1

CDR3nt: TGTGCCAGCAGATCGGGCCTCGTCGATGAGCAGTTCTTC
CDR3aa: CASRSGLVDEQFF
v_gene: TRBV6-5
abundance: once
j_gene: TRBJ2-1
d_gene: NA

CDR3nt: TGTGCCAGCAGCCCCAGGCCTGACACAGATACGCAGTATTTT
CDR3aa: CASSPRPDTDTQYF
v_gene: TRBV7-8
abundance: NA
j_gene: TRBJ2-3
d_gene: NA

CDR3nt: TGCAGCGTTGTAAAAGGGAACACTGAAGCTTTCTTT
CDR3aa: CSVVKGNTEAFF
v_gene: TRBV29-1
abundance: many
j_gene: TRBJ1-1
d_gene: NA

CDR3nt: TGTGCCAGCAGTGGGGACTTTAACTATGGCTACACCTTC
CDR3aa: CASSGDFNYGYTF
v_gene: TRBV2
abundance: NA
j_gene: TRBJ1-2
d_gene: NA

CDR3nt: TGTGCCAGCAGCCGGACTTCCGGCAATGAGCAGTTCTTC
CDR3aa: CASSRTSGNEQFF
v_gene: TRBV7-7
abundance: NA
j_gene: TRBJ2-1
d_gene: NA

CDR3nt: TGCAGTGCTAGAGATTGGGACAGGGGAATAGGCGGGGAGCTGTTTTTT
CDR3aa: CSARDWDRGIGGELFF
v_gene: TRBV20-1
abundance: many
j_gene: TRBJ2-2
d_gene: TRBD1

CDR3nt: TGTGCCAGCAGCCCCGGACACGCAGGGGATCCTGGGGCCAACGTCCTGACTTTC
CDR3aa: CASSPGHAGDPGANVLTF
v_gene: TRBV19
abundance: few
j_gene: TRBJ2-6
d_gene: NA

CDR3nt: TGCAGCTTGTCCCCCGGAGAGACCCAGTACTTC
CDR3aa: CSLSPGETQYF
v_gene: TRBV29-1
abundance: NA
j_gene: TRBJ2-5
d_gene: NA

CDR3nt: TGTGCCAGCAGTCCCTTCGCCACAGAACCGCAAGAGACCCAGTACTTC
CDR3aa: CASSPFATEPQETQYF
v_gene: TRBV7-9
abundance: NA
j_gene: TRBJ2-5
d_gene: NA

CDR3nt: TGTGCCAGCGGTTACTCGACCGGGCTGAACACTGAAGCTTTCTTT
CDR3aa: CASGYSTGLNTEAFF
v_gene: TRBV6-5
abundance: NA
j_gene: TRBJ1-1
d_gene: NA

CDR3nt: TGTGCCAGCAGCCGGACAGCTAGCTATGGCTACACCTTC
CDR3aa: CASSRTASYGYTF
v_gene: TRBV2
abundance: many
j_gene: TRBJ1-2
d_gene: NA

CDR3nt: TGTGCCAGCAGCTTCCCCGGCAGTGAAAAACTGTTTTTT
CDR3aa: CASSFPGSEKLFF
v_gene: TRBV7-2
abundance: many
j_gene: TRBJ1-4
d_gene: NA

CDR3nt: TGTGCCAGCAGCGGCGACAGGGAGGCTACTGAAGCTTTCTTT
CDR3aa: CASSGDREATEAFF
v_gene: TRBV9
abundance: NA
j_gene: TRBJ1-1
d_gene: TRBD1

CDR3nt: TGTGCCAGCAGTTCACTAGGGGGGGCGATCGAGACCCAGTACTTC
CDR3aa: CASSSLGGAIETQYF
v_gene: TRBV2
abundance: NA
j_gene: TRBJ2-5
d_gene: NA

CDR3nt: TGCAGTGCTTGGGGAAGCGGGGTAGAGGCAGATACGCAGTATTTT
CDR3aa: CSAWGSGVEADTQYF
v_gene: TRBV20-1
abundance: NA
j_gene: TRBJ2-3
d_gene: TRBD2

CDR3nt: TGTGCCATACTCGACAGGGGAGGCACTGAAGCTTTCTTT
CDR3aa: CAILDRGGTEAFF
v_gene: TRBV10-3
abundance: NA
j_gene: TRBJ1-1
d_gene: TRBD1

CDR3nt: TGTGCCAGTGGTCCCCAGGGAAAGGGGGTAACTGAAGCTTTCTTT
CDR3aa: CASGPQGKGVTEAFF
v_gene: TRBV19
abundance: NA
j_gene: TRBJ1-1
d_gene: NA

CDR3nt: TGTGCCACCAGCAGCCAGTCTTCCGTCGGGGGACACTCCTACGAGCAGTACTTC
CDR3aa: CATSSQSSVGGHSYEQYF
v_gene: TRBV15
abundance: once
j_gene: TRBJ2-7
d_gene: NA